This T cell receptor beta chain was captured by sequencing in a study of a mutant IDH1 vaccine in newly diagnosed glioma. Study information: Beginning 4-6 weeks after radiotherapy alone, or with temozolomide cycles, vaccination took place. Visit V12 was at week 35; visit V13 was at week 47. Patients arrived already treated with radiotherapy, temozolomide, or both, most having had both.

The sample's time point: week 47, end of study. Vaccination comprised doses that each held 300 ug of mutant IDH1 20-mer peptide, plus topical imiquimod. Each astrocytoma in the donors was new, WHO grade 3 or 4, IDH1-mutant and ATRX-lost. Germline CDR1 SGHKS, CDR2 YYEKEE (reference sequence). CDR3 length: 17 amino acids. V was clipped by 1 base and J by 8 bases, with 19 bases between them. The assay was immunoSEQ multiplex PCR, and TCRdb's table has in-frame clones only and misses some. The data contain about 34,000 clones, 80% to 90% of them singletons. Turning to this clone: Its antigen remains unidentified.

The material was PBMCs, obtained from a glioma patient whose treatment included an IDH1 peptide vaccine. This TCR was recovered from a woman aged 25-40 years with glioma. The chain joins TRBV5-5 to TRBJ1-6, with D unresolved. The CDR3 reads CASSLYVRLPGDSPLHF. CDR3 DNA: TGTGCCAGCAGCTTGTACGTCCGACTCCCCGGGGATTCACCCCTCCACTTT.